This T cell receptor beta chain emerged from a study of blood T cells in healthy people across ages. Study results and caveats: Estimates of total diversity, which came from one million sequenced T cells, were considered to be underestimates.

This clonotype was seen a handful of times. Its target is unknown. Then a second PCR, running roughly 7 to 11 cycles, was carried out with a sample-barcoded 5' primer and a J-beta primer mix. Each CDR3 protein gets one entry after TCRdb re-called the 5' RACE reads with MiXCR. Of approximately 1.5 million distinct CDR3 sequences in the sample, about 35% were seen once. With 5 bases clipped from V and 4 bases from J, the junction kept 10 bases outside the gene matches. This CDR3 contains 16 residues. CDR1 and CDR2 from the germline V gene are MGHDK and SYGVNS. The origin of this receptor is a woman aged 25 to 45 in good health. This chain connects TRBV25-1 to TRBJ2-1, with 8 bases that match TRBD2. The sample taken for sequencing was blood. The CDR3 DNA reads TGTGCCAGCAGTTCACAAGCGGGGGCCAGGTACAATGAGCAGTTCTTC. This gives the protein CASSSQAGARYNEQFF. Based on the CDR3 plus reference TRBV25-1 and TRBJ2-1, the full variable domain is EADIYQTPRYLVIGTGKKITLECSQTMGHDKMYWYQQDPGMELHLIHYSYGVNSTEKGDLSSESTVSRIRTEHFPLTLESARPSHTSQYLCASSSQAGARYNEQFFGPGTRLTVL.